The clone carrying this TCR beta chain was counted a single time. This specimen belongs to a study of blood T cell repertoires in COVID-19. About the research overall: Collection of acute and convalescent COVID-19 samples took place in the United States, Italy and Spain.

The method was immunoSEQ multiplex PCR; TCRdb's version includes in-frame clones alone and lacks a portion of them. The data hold roughly 150,000 clones, with less than 90% observed a single time. Germline assignment: CDR1 SEHNR and CDR2 FQNEAQ (reference sequence). The CDR3 runs 12 residues. Losses at the gene ends were 7 bases for V and 13 bases for J; bases not matched to a gene: 7. This chain links TRBV7-9 with TRBJ2-1; 10 bases agree with TRBD2. The source is a woman aged 70-85 years with acute or convalescent COVID-19. Input material: peripheral blood. The CDR3 nucleotides read TGTGCCAGCAACGAGCGGGGGGGTTTACAGTTCTTC. Translating gives CASNERGGLQFF.